This entry lists 2 T cell receptor beta chains sequenced from one sample in a study of technical replicates of blood from a handful of donors. Libraries were prepared by immunoSEQ multiplex PCR; TCRdb keeps only in-frame clonotypes and omits some of them. The top ten clones hold roughly 0.41% of a sample with 70,000 to 80,000 clones, about 90% of them seen once. Sample: T cells isolated from PBMCs. Every receptor here comes from a human donor in good health.

The chain links TRBV19 to TRBJ1-1; the D gene is possibly TRBD1 (6 bases). This CDR3 region has 13 residues. From germline, CDR1 is LNHDA and CDR2 SQIVND (reference sequence). V was shortened by 3 bases and J by 1 base, with 6 bases between the two germline ends. As DNA, the CDR3 is TGTGCCAGTAGTATGACAGGGAACACTGAAGCTTTCTTT. Its translation is CASSMTGNTEAFF.

V usage is TRBV13 and J usage is TRBJ1-1; D gene ambiguous. In germline, CDR1 is PRHDT, CDR2 FYEKMQ (reference sequence). With 0 bases removed from V and 4 bases from J, the gap between germline ends came to 3 bases. CDR3 length: 12 amino acids. DNA for the CDR3: TGTGCCAGCAGCTTAGGTCTCACTGAAGCTTTCTTT. Translation gives CASSLGLTEAFF.